Listed here are 32 T cell receptor beta chains from one sample, sequenced in a study of patients and donors after allogeneic stem cell transplantation. TCRdb fed the RT-PCR reads into MiXCR, producing one record per CDR3 protein. The sample shows some 960,000 distinct CDR3 sequences, under 20% of them seen only once. Specimen: blood, either unsorted or a sorted T cell fraction (not recorded which). All receptors come from a human donor who was either an allogeneic HSCT recipient or a stem cell or donor lymphocyte infusion donor (not recorded which). It is not recorded whose cells these are; they may come from a transplant donor.

This clonotype was observed at least ten times. The chain couples TRBV29-1 to TRBJ1-1; D not certain. Germline loops: CDR1 SQVTM, CDR2 ANQGSEA. Deletions cut 6 bases from V and 0 bases from J, with 17 bases between. The CDR3 consists of 15 residues. CDR3 region: CSVGIPKPMNTEAFF. In DNA, the CDR3 is TGCAGCGTGGGGATACCCAAACCAATGAACACTGAAGCTTTCTTT.

This clonotype was detected many times. The chain links TRBV12-3 or TRBV12-4 to TRBJ2-7, with 9 bases matching TRBD1. The CDR3 has 15 residues. Germline trimming cut 5 bases from V and 4 bases from J; bases unmatched to any gene: 9. The CDR3 region is CASSPPTGGRYEQYF. CDR3 sequence (DNA): TGTGCCAGCAGTCCCCCGACAGGGGGTCGTTACGAGCAGTACTTC.

The chain combines TRBV6-1 with TRBJ1-5; D is unresolved. This CDR3 has 18 amino acids. The V end lost 6 bases, the J end lost 0 bases, and 21 bases lay between the germline ends. Germline CDR1 and CDR2: MNHNS and SASEGT. The CDR3 nucleotides read TGTGCCAGCAGACGACAAGACCCGGGGTCTTATAGCAATCAGCCCCAGCATTTT. It codes for CASRRQDPGSYSNQPQHF.

Only a few counts were recorded for this clonotype. The V and J genes are TRBV7-8 and TRBJ2-1, with 9 positions matching TRBD1. The CDR3 runs 15 residues. J gave up 7 bases and V 5 bases, and 9 bases lay outside the gene matches. Germline V gene data show CDR1 as SGHVS and CDR2 as FQNEAQ. The CDR3 here is CASSQGTGLLNEQFF. The CDR3 DNA sequence: TGTGCCAGCAGCCAAGGGACAGGGCTACTGAATGAGCAGTTCTTC.

The chain has TRBV7-8 and TRBJ2-7, with 7 bases identical to TRBD1. CDR1 is SGHVS, CDR2 FQNEAQ, per germline. CDR3 size: 15 residues. V was pared by 2 bases and J by 5 bases, with 9 bases of the junction left unmatched. The CDR3 DNA sequence: TGTGCCAGCAGCTTACAACCGGGACAGAGTCACGAGCAGTACTTC. It is translated as CASSLQPGQSHEQYF. The full variable domain, its missing parts supplied by reference TRBV7-8 and TRBJ2-7, is GAGVSQSPRYKVAKRGQDVALRCDPISGHVSLFWYQQALGQGPEFLTYFQNEAQLDKSGLPSDRFFAERPEGSVSTLKIQRTQQEDSAVYLCASSLQPGQSHEQYFGPGTRLTVT.

The J gene is TRBJ2-3, the V gene TRBV6-1, with D possibly being TRBD2 (7 bases). Trimming took 7 bases from V and 0 from J, leaving 17 bases between them. The germline V gene has CDR1 MNHNS and CDR2 SASEGT. The CDR3 is made up of 16 amino acids. The CDR3 DNA is TGTGCCAGCACCGAGGGGGGGCGGGGGAGCACAGATACGCAGTATTTT. Residues: CASTEGGRGSTDTQYF.

Ten or more counts support this clonotype. This chain connects TRBV20-1 to TRBJ1-6; 7 bases are a match to TRBD1. In germline, CDR1 is DFQATT, CDR2 SNEGSKA (reference sequence). This CDR3 spans 14 amino acids. V was clipped by 3 bases and J by 7 bases; unmatched bases: 6. This chain's CDR3 is CSARQDRVNSPLHF. CDR3 DNA sequence: TGCAGTGCTAGGCAAGACAGGGTCAATTCACCCCTCCACTTT.

This clonotype was seen only once. The V call is TRBV4-2, the J call TRBJ2-1, with D perhaps TRBD2 (6 bases). This CDR3 contains 14 residues. Per the germline V gene, CDR1 is LGHNA and CDR2 is YNFKEQ. The V gene lost 7 bases and the J gene lost 3 bases, with 13 bases spanning the gap. The CDR3 DNA follows: TGTGCCAGCACTAAAGGCGGGGACTACAATGAGCAGTTCTTC. The encoded protein is CASTKGGDYNEQFF.

The chain has TRBV9 and TRBJ1-1; D is ambiguous. V was clipped by 0 bases and J by 4 bases, with 7 bases between them. This CDR3 region has 13 residues. Looked up from germline, CDR1 is SGDLS and CDR2 is YYNGEE. The CDR3 DNA reads as TGTGCCAGCAGCGTAGTCCCGCGCACTGAAGCTTTCTTT. Translating gives CASSVVPRTEAFF. The complete variable domain, with remaining parts taken from reference TRBV9 and TRBJ1-1, reads DSGVTQTPKHLITATGQRVTLRCSPRSGDLSVYWYQQSLDQGLQFLIQYYNGEERAKGNILERFSAQQFPDLHSELNLSSLELGDSALYFCASSVVPRTEAFFGQGTRLTVV.

This clonotype was counted between two and nine times. The rearrangement uses TRBV4-2 and TRBJ2-5, with D tentatively TRBD1 (6 bases). The V end lost 4 bases, the J end lost 2 bases, and 14 bases lay between the germline ends. The CDR3 length is 15 residues. In germline, CDR1 is LGHNA, CDR2 YNFKEQ. Written as DNA, the CDR3 is TGTGCCAGCAGCCGGGGGCCCCCACTACAAGAGACCCAGTACTTC. It codes for CASSRGPPLQETQYF.

A word on this clonotype: Relative to the germline gene, one junction end is altered; a read error may explain this. The J gene is TRBJ1-1, the V gene TRBV14; D is uncertain. The CDR3 consists of 13 residues. The germline V gene has CDR1 SGHDN and CDR2 FVKESK. The CDR3 nucleotides are TGTGCCAGCAGCCAAGAATTAAGAACTGAAGCTTTATTT. Translated: CASSQELRTEALF.

Only a few counts were recorded for this clonotype. CDR3 sequence reads: CSARQGPLSLNSPLHF. CDR3 coding DNA: TGCAGTGCTAGACAGGGGCCCCTAAGTTTAAATTCACCCCTCCACTTT. The rearrangement links TRBV20-1 to TRBJ1-6; possibly TRBD1 for D (6 bases). Germline CDR1 DFQATT, CDR2 SNEGSKA (reference sequence). The CDR3 contains 16 residues. Trimming shortened V by 2 bases and J by 7 bases, and 18 bases separated the two germline ends.

The J gene is TRBJ2-2, the V gene TRBV5-1; D remains unclear. V was shortened by 4 bases and J by 7 bases, with 20 bases between the two germline ends. Per the germline V gene, CDR1 is SGHRS and CDR2 is YFSETQ. This CDR3 region has 16 residues. The CDR3 here is CASSPLGRTIHGELFF. The CDR3 DNA follows: TGCGCCAGCAGCCCTCTTGGGCGTACGATTCACGGGGAGCTGTTTTTT.

This clonotype has a handful of counts. This chain connects TRBV30 to TRBJ1-2; D unclear. The germline V gene has CDR1 GTSNPN and CDR2 SVGIG (reference sequence). V shed 1 base and J shed 4 bases, with 7 bases lying between them. The CDR3 spans 12 residues. The chain's CDR3 is CAWSGTAYGYTF. DNA for the CDR3: TGTGCCTGGAGTGGGACGGCCTATGGCTACACCTTC.

The DNA for the CDR3 is TGTGCCAGCAGCCGCGCGGGCGTTCGGGGTCAGCCCCAGCATTTT. Protein: CASSRAGVRGQPQHF. The rearrangement joins TRBV3-1 to TRBJ1-5; no clear D. Trimming left V 4 bases short and J 6 bases short, with 16 bases between. In germline, CDR1 is LGHDT, CDR2 YNNKEL (reference sequence). The CDR3 has 15 residues.

This clonotype was seen just once. The chain couples TRBV3-1 to TRBJ2-3, with 10 bases matching TRBD2. Per germline, CDR1 LGHDT and CDR2 YNNKEL (reference sequence). The CDR3 contains 17 residues. Trimming took 0 bases from V and 4 from J; bases not matched to a gene: 7. CDR3 amino acids: CASSQDISGGAADTQYF. The CDR3 nucleotides are TGTGCCAGCAGCCAAGATATAAGCGGGGGGGCTGCAGATACGCAGTATTTT.

CDR3: CASRPLGQGEFF. The CDR3 region has the DNA TGCGCCAGCAGACCTCTGGGGCAGGGTGAGTTCTTC. The chain recombines TRBV5-1 with TRBJ2-1; TRBD1 might be the D (5 bases). The CDR3 loop spans 12 amino acids. Trimming removed 5 bases at V and 14 bases at J, with 17 bases between. CDR1 is SGHRS and CDR2 is YFSETQ in the germline V gene.

A few counts support this clonotype. The chain uses TRBV20-1 and TRBJ2-3; 11 bases agree with TRBD2. CDR1 is DFQATT and CDR2 is SNEGSKA in the germline V gene (reference sequence). The CDR3 extends over 13 amino acids. CDR3 residues: CMLAGGVTDTQYF. As DNA, the CDR3 is TGCATGCTAGCGGGGGGTGTCACAGATACGCAGTATTTT.

This sequence joins TRBV15 and TRBJ1-6; no clear D. Germline lookup yields CDR1 LNHNV and CDR2 YYDKDF (reference sequence). The CDR3 contains 11 residues. Trimming pared 5 bases from V and 7 bases from J, leaving 3 bases between. CDR3 coding DNA: TGTGCCACCAGCTCAAATTCACCCCTCCACTTT. This translates into CATSSNSPLHF.

This clonotype was counted only a few times. V is TRBV10-3 and J is TRBJ2-1, with D possibly being TRBD2 (6 bases). The CDR3 runs to 14 residues. Trimming removed 2 bases from V and 5 bases from J, with 10 bases in between. Looked up from germline, CDR1 is ENHRY and CDR2 is SYGVKD. The CDR3 protein is CAISERSGNNEQFF. Written as DNA, the CDR3 is TGTGCCATCAGTGAGCGTAGCGGAAACAATGAGCAGTTCTTC.

The V call is TRBV7-9, the J call TRBJ2-7, with a weak D call TRBD2 (5 bases). Germline V gene lookup returns CDR1 SEHNR and CDR2 FQNEAQ (reference sequence). The V and J ends lost 4 bases and 7 bases respectively, with 17 bases between them. The CDR3 sequence is 14 residues long. The CDR3 DNA is TGTGCCAGCAGCTGGTTAGGAGGTGGAGGTGAGCAGTACTTC. It encodes CASSWLGGGGEQYF.

This clonotype appeared a few times. V usage is TRBV10-3 and J usage is TRBJ2-1; either TRBD1 or TRBD2 may supply D (5 bases each). The CDR3 spans 14 residues. The germline CDR1 and CDR2 sequences are ENHRY and SYGVKD. The V gene lost 7 bases and the J gene lost 4 bases, with 14 bases spanning the gap. The CDR3 nucleotides read TGTGCCATCACCGACGGGACGGAATACAATGAGCAGTTCTTC. Residues: CAITDGTEYNEQFF.

This CDR3 is CATSDPGSSSGNTIYF. CDR3 DNA: TGTGCCACCAGCGACCCGGGGTCCAGCTCTGGAAACACCATATATTTT. The chain uses TRBV15 and TRBJ1-3; D unclear. This CDR3 comprises 16 residues. Germline V gives CDR1 LNHNV, CDR2 YYDKDF (reference sequence). Between the trimmed V and J ends, which lost 5 bases and 0 bases, there was a span of 14 bases.

This clonotype was picked up a small number of times. V is TRBV20-1 and J is TRBJ1-2, with D tentatively TRBD1 (6 bases). V gave up 6 bases and J gave up 4 bases, with 12 bases separating them. Germline V gives CDR1 DFQATT, CDR2 SNEGSKA (reference sequence). The CDR3 has 12 amino acids. CDR3 loop: CSAQQGGYGYTF. As DNA, the CDR3 is TGCAGTGCCCAACAGGGCGGCTATGGCTACACCTTC.

This clonotype was counted only a few times. This chain uses TRBV9 with TRBJ1-1; D is unresolved. The germline CDR1 and CDR2 sequences are SGDLS and YYNGEE. This CDR3 is built from 12 residues. Trimming took 7 bases from V and 1 from J, leaving 8 bases between them. CDR3 region: CASAAENTEAFF. The DNA of the CDR3 is TGTGCCAGCGCTGCCGAGAACACTGAAGCTTTCTTT.

A note on this clonotype: A read error may produce the germline difference seen at one junction end. The chain recombines TRBV4-1 with TRBJ2-3; no firm D call. Germline CDR1 and CDR2: MGHRA and YSYEKL. This CDR3 is 13 amino acids long. This CDR3 reads CASSQNIVDMQYF. Here the CDR3 DNA reads TGCGCCAGCAGCCAAAATATCGTAGATATGCAGTATTTT.

In this sample, this clonotype turned up a few times. The chain links TRBV7-2 to TRBJ2-7; D uncertain. Germline lookup yields CDR1 SGHTA and CDR2 FQGNSA. Trimming shortened V by 7 bases and J by 2 bases, and 9 bases separated the two germline ends. The CDR3 spans 12 residues. As DNA, the CDR3 is TGTGCCAGCAAGGGATCGACCTACGAGCAGTACTTC. The encoded protein is CASKGSTYEQYF.

This clonotype appeared a few times. The CDR3 loop is CATSREGRWTGGSYNEQFF. The CDR3 DNA sequence: TGTGCCACCAGCAGAGAGGGACGTTGGACGGGGGGTTCCTACAATGAGCAGTTCTTC. The chain combines TRBV15 with TRBJ2-1, with TRBD2 matching 7 bases. Germline values: CDR1 LNHNV, CDR2 YYDKDF (reference sequence). The CDR3 loop spans 19 amino acids. The J segment lost 1 base and the V segment lost 0 bases, leaving 12 bases of the junction unmatched.

This clonotype was counted only a few times. This chain links TRBV7-2 with TRBJ2-7, with 7 bases that match TRBD1. Trimming at V came to 5 bases and at J to 12 bases, leaving 7 bases not matched to a gene. This CDR3 spans 11 amino acids. Germline V gene data show CDR1 as SGHTA and CDR2 as FQGNSA. The CDR3 DNA reads as TGTGCCAGCAGCCTAGACAGGGTCCTGTACTTC. Amino acid sequence: CASSLDRVLYF.

The chain recombines TRBV24-1 with TRBJ2-1; the match to TRBD1 covers 10 bases. The germline V gene encodes CDR1 KGHDR and CDR2 SFDVKD. CDR3 size: 14 residues. The V gene end was trimmed by 3 bases and the J gene end by 8 bases; junction bases not matched to a gene: 3. This CDR3 is CATSDPTGGDEQFF. The CDR3 nucleotides are TGTGCCACCAGTGATCCGACAGGGGGCGATGAGCAGTTCTTC.

The gene calls are TRBV9 and TRBJ2-7; 7 bases fit TRBD2. The CDR3 length is 14 residues. The V gene's germline CDR1 is SGDLS and CDR2 YYNGEE. Trimming at V came to 3 bases and at J to 1 base, leaving 4 bases not matched to a gene. The CDR3 DNA sequence: TGTGCCAGCAGCGCTCTAGCGGTATCCTACGAGCAGTACTTC. The encoded protein is CASSALAVSYEQYF.

Comments on this clonotype: This is likely a read error, given that the CDR3 carries no conserved phenylalanine or tryptophan at its end. V is TRBV12-3 or TRBV12-4 and J is TRBJ2-1, with D perhaps matching TRBD1 (6 bases). The CDR3 loop spans 13 amino acids. V dropped 8 bases and J dropped 10 bases, with 18 bases sitting between them. The CDR3 nucleotides read TGTGCCAGCTCCTATTCAGGGGTAGGCGAGCAGTTCCTC. Amino acid sequence: CASSYSGVGEQFL.